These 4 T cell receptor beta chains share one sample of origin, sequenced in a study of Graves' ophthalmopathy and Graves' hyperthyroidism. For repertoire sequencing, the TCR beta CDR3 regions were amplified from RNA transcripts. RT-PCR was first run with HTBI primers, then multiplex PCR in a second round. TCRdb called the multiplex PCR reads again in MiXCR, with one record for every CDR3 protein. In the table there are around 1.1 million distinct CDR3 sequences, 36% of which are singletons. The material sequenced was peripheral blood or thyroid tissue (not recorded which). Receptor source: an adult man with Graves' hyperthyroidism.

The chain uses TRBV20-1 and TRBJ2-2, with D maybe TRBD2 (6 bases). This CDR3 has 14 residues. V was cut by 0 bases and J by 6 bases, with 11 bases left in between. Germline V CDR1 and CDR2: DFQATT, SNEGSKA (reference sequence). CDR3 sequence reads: CSARDFGGAGELFF. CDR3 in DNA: TGCAGTGCTAGAGATTTCGGGGGAGCCGGGGAGCTGTTTTTT.

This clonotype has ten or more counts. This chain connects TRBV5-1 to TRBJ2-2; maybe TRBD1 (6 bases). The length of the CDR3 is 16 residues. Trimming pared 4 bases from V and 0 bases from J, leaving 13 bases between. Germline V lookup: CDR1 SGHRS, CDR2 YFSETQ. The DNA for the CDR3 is TGCGCCAGCAGCCTCAGGGGACCCACGAACACCGGGGAGCTGTTTTTT. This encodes CASSLRGPTNTGELFF. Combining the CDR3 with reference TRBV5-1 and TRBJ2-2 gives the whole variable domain KAGVTQTPRYLIKTRGQQVTLSCSPISGHRSVSWYQQTPGQGLQFLFEYFSETQRNKGNFPGRFSGRQFSNSRSEMNVSTLELGDSALYLCASSLRGPTNTGELFFGEGSRLTVL.

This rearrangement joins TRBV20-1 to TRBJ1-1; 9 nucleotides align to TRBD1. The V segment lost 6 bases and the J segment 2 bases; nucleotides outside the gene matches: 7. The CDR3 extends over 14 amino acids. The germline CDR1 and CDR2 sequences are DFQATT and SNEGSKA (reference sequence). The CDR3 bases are TGCAGTGCAAGGGACAGGGCTGGAAACACTGAAGCTTTCTTT. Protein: CSARDRAGNTEAFF.

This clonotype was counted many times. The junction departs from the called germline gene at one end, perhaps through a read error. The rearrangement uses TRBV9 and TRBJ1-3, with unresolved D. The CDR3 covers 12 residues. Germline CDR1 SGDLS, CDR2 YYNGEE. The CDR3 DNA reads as TGTGCCAGCAGTGTAGCTGGAAACACCATATATTTT. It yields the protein CASSVAGNTIYF.